The 6 T cell receptor beta chains below were found in one sample sequenced in a study of identical twins. One entry per CDR3 protein results from TCRdb running MiXCR on the 5' RACE reads. In the table there are approximately 500,000 distinct CDR3 sequences, roughly 15% of which are singletons. These data also featured in a second study, about yellow fever vaccine responses in identical twins.

The sequenced sample was CD4+ T cells sorted from blood. Receptors were obtained from a woman between 18 and 29 years old in good health.

This rearrangement joins TRBV20-1 to TRBJ2-2, with 7 bases lining up with TRBD2. The J segment lost 1 base and the V segment lost 6 bases, leaving 8 bases of the junction unmatched. The CDR3 runs 15 residues. Germline assignment: CDR1 DFQATT and CDR2 SNEGSKA (reference sequence). CDR3 amino acids: CSAPSGGGNTGELFF. For the CDR3, the DNA is TGCAGTGCCCCTTCGGGCGGGGGGAACACCGGGGAGCTGTTTTTT.

This clonotype showed up just a few times. The chain is built from TRBV5-1 and TRBJ2-5; maybe TRBD2 (5 bases). V dropped 1 base and J dropped 5 bases, with 18 bases sitting between them. Per the germline V gene, CDR1 is SGHRS and CDR2 is YFSETQ. This CDR3 has 16 amino acids. The chain's CDR3 is CASSLRSVGSRETQYF. The CDR3 nucleotides are TGCGCCAGCAGCTTGAGGTCTGTTGGGAGCCGGGAGACCCAGTACTTC.

This clonotype appeared many times. The V gene is TRBV15, the J gene TRBJ1-3; D remains ambiguous. The CDR3 has 15 amino acids. The germline V and J ends were trimmed by 0 bases and 0 bases, with 6 bases remaining between them. Germline V gives CDR1 LNHNV, CDR2 YYDKDF (reference sequence). This CDR3 is CATSRDRFSGNTIYF. In nucleotides, the CDR3 is TGTGCCACCAGCAGAGATCGGTTCTCTGGAAACACCATATATTTT.

J is TRBJ2-3 and V is TRBV28; 9 bases fit TRBD1. Per the germline V gene, CDR1 is MDHEN and CDR2 is SYDVKM. V shed 6 bases, J shed 5 bases, and the junction held 6 bases outside the gene matches. The CDR3 totals 14 residues. CDR3 in amino acids: CASRDRGLGDTQYF. CDR3 DNA: TGTGCCAGCAGAGACAGGGGGTTGGGAGATACGCAGTATTTT.

V and J are TRBV19 and TRBJ2-1, with D uncertain. Germline CDR1 reads LNHDA; CDR2 reads SQIVND (reference sequence). The CDR3 contains 14 residues. Trimming took 3 bases from V and 4 from J, leaving 10 bases between them. The CDR3 loop is CASSIGVGYNEQFF. Written as DNA, the CDR3 is TGTGCCAGTAGTATTGGGGTCGGTTACAATGAGCAGTTCTTC. Full variable domain (outside the CDR3, taken from reference TRBV19 and TRBJ2-1): DGGITQSPKYLFRKEGQNVTLSCEQNLNHDAMYWYRQDPGQGLRLIYYSQIVNDFQKGDIAEGYSVSREKKESFPLTVTSAQKNPTAFYLCASSIGVGYNEQFFGPGTRLTVL.

The CDR3 region is CSGRHNEQFF. CDR3 nucleotides: TGCAGCGGGCGCCACAATGAGCAGTTCTTC. The chain uses TRBV29-1 and TRBJ2-1, with unresolved D. CDR1 is SQVTM and CDR2 is ANQGSEA in the germline V gene. This CDR3 has 10 residues. Trimming took 7 bases from V and 5 from J, leaving 6 bases between them.